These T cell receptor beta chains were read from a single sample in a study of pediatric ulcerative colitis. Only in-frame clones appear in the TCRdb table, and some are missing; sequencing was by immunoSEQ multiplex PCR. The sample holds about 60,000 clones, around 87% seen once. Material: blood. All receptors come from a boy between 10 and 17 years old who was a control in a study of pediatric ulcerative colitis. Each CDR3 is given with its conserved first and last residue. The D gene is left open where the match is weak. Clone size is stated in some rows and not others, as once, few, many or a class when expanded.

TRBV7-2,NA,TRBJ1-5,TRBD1,TGTGCCAGCAGCCGACAGGGGTGGGGGAATCAGCCCCAGCATTTT,CASSRQGWGNQPQHF
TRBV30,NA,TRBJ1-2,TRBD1,TGTGCCTGGAGACGCCGGGACAGGGGGCTCCTCAACCCCTTTAACTATGGCTACACCTTC,CAWRRRDRGLLNPFNYGYTF
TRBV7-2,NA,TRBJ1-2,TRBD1,TGTGCCAGCAGCACCCAGTCGGGACAGGGCTTTACCTATGGCTACACCTTC,CASSTQSGQGFTYGYTF
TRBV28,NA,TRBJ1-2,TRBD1,TGTGCCAGCAGTCCCACAGGGGGCGCGCACTATGGCTACACCTTC,CASSPTGGAHYGYTF
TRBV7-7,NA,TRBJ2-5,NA,TGTGCTAGCAGCTTAAACATCCAAGAGACCCAGTACTTC,CASSLNIQETQYF
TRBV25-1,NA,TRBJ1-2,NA,TGTGCCAGCAGTGAATACAGTAACCGATATGGCTACACCTTC,CASSEYSNRYGYTF
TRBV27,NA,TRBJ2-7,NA,TGTGCCAGCAGTTTACGGGCAGGGTACGAGCAGTACTTC,CASSLRAGYEQYF
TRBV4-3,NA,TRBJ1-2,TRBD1,TGCGCCAGCAGCCAAAGGGACGACAGGGTGGGATCTCGCAACTATGGCTACACCTTC,CASSQRDDRVGSRNYGYTF
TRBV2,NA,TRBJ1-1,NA,TGTGCCAGCAGTGGAGGGCAAGGGGCTGCAGGTCCTGAAGCTTTCTTT,CASSGGQGAAGPEAFF
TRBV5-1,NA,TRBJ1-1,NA,TGCGCCAGCAGGCCTTTAGTTTGGGCGAACACTGAAGCTTTCTTT,CASRPLVWANTEAFF
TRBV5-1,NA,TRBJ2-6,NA,TGCGCCAGCAGCTTGGCAGGGTATCCTGGGGCCAACGTCCTGACTTTC,CASSLAGYPGANVLTF
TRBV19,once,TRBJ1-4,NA,TGTGCCAGCCACGCCGGGTCCTTTCCGACTAATGAAAAACTGTTTTTT,CASHAGSFPTNEKLFF
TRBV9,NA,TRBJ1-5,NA,TGTGCCAGCAGCGTAGGTCTCGGTGGGGGTTCCCAGCCCCAGCATTTT,CASSVGLGGGSQPQHF
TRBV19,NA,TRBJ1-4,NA,TGTGCCAGTGCCACACCCGGGAGGAGTGAAAAACTGTTTTTT,CASATPGRSEKLFF
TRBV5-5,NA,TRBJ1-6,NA,TGTGCCAGCAGCTTGGGTCACAGAGGCTCACCCCTCCACTTT,CASSLGHRGSPLHF
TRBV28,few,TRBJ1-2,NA,TGTGCCTCCACGGGGCCAAACTATGGCTACACCTTC,CASTGPNYGYTF
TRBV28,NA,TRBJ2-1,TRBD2,TGTGCCAGCAGCCGGGGACTAGCGGAAAACTACAATGAGCAGTTCTTC,CASSRGLAENYNEQFF
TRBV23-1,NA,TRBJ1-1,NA,TGCGCCAGCAGTCGACCCTGTGAGAACACTGAAGCTTTCTTT,CASSRPCENTEAFF
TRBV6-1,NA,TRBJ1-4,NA,TGTGCCAGCAGTGAAAGCGTGGTTTTCGAAAAACTGTTTTTT,CASSESVVFEKLFF
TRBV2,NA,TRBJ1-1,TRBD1,TGTGCCAGCAGTAGGACAGGGAACACTGAAGCTTTCTTT,CASSRTGNTEAFF
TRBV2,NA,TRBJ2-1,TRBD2,TGTGCCAGCAGTGCGGGAAGCGGGGACTACAATGAGCAGTTCTTC,CASSAGSGDYNEQFF
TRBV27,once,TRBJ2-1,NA,TGTGCCAGCAGTTTCCTTGGGGCCGGCAATGAGCAGTTCTTC,CASSFLGAGNEQFF
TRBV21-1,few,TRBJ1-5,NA,TGTGCCAGCAGCAAAGAAATGGGTTCGACAGAAAGCAATCAGCCCCAGCATTTT,CASSKEMGSTESNQPQHF
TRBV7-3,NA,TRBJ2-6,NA,TGTGCCAGCAGCTTTGGTAGGGCCTCTGGGGCCAACGTCCTGACTTTC,CASSFGRASGANVLTF
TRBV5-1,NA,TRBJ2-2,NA,TGCGCCAGCGGACCCGGCGAGACCGGGGAGCTGTTTTTT,CASGPGETGELFF
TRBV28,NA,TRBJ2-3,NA,TGTGCCAGCAGATCGACGGGTGTGGATACGCAGTATTTT,CASRSTGVDTQYF
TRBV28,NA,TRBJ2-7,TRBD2,TGTGCCAGCAGTCCGAACGCGGGAGGGACCTACGAGCAGTACTTC,CASSPNAGGTYEQYF
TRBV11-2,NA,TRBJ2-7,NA,TGTGCCAGCAGCCCAGTAGGGCGTTCCAGCTCCTACGAGCAGTACTTC,CASSPVGRSSSYEQYF